This T cell receptor beta chain appears in the sequencing data of a study of response to subunit inactivated influenza vaccine. One entry per CDR3 protein, called by TCRdb with MiXCR from the RT-PCR reads. The sample holds some 640,000 distinct CDR3 sequences; roughly 14% are singletons and the top ten take less than 9%. The CDR3 totals 16 residues. Germline V gene lookup returns CDR1 LNHNV and CDR2 YYDKDF (reference sequence). Trimming removed 1 base from V and 1 base from J, with 13 bases in between. This clonotype was observed a few times. The source is a man aged 45-65 years who received an inactivated influenza vaccine. The sample here was PBMCs from blood, taken 14 days before vaccination. The chain is built from TRBV15 and TRBJ1-1; D remains unclear. The CDR3 DNA reads as TGTGCCACCAGCAGAGCAGGAGGGTGGGGGAACACTGAAGCTTTCTTT. Protein: CATSRAGGWGNTEAFF.